The rows below give T cell receptor beta chains drawn from one sample of a study of blood T cells in healthy people across ages. TCRdb ran MiXCR on the 5' RACE reads and lists one entry per CDR3 protein. This table holds over a million distinct CDR3 sequences, around 27% found once. The data also belong to a second study, concerning T cells of mothers and their children.

Sequencing was performed on blood. These receptors came from a girl aged 2 to 9 in good health. Both conserved end residues are part of each CDR3. D genes are given only for firm matches. Clone size is given for some rows only: seen once, a few or many times, or a class if the clone is expanded.

d_call	clone_size	v_call	j_call	cdr3_nt	cdr3_aa
-	few	TRBV5-1	TRBJ1-4	TGCGCCAGCAGCTTGGCCCTGGGGGCACCTGAAAAACTGTTTTTT	CASSLALGAPEKLFF
-	-	TRBV5-1	TRBJ2-3	TGCGCCAGCAGCCGGACGGGAAAAGATACGCAGTATTTT	CASSRTGKDTQYF
-	few	TRBV24-1	TRBJ2-4	TGTGCCACAGGGGACGGAAACATTCAGTACTTC	CATGDGNIQYF
TRBD1	-	TRBV10-3	TRBJ1-6	TGTGCCATCGCCCTAGGGGGACAGGGGGATAATTCACCCCTCCACTTT	CAIALGGQGDNSPLHF
TRBD1	-	TRBV2	TRBJ2-7	TGTGCCAGCAGTACTGATACAGGGGCGAACGAGCAGTACTTC	CASSTDTGANEQYF
-	-	TRBV20-1	TRBJ2-1	TGCAGTGCTAGCGGGGACGGGGGTCGCTCCTACAATGAGCAGTTCTTC	CSASGDGGRSYNEQFF
TRBD1	-	TRBV6-2/TRBV6-3	TRBJ1-1	TGTGCCAGCGGCCAGGGGGGTGAAGCTTTCTTT	CASGQGGEAFF
TRBD2	-	TRBV7-9	TRBJ2-3	TGTGCCAGCAGCTTAAGTGCTAGCGGGGCAGGAGATACGCAGTATTTT	CASSLSASGAGDTQYF
-	few	TRBV7-6	TRBJ2-3	TGTGCCAGCACCGGGACCTGGGAGTATTTT	CASTGTWEYF
-	-	TRBV29-1	TRBJ1-2	TGCAGCGTTGAGGTGGTTAACTATGGCTACACCTTC	CSVEVVNYGYTF
-	-	TRBV7-8	TRBJ2-3	TGTGCCAGCAGCTTTATCGCTTGGGGGGGCACAGATACGCAGTATTTT	CASSFIAWGGTDTQYF
-	-	TRBV3-1	TRBJ2-1	TGTGCCAGCAGCCAAGTCGGATGGGGAAATGAGCAGTTCTTC	CASSQVGWGNEQFF
-	-	TRBV1	TRBJ2-2	TGCACCAGCAGGCACAGGGCCAGCGGGGAGAACACCGGGGAGCTGTTTTTT	CTSRHRASGENTGELFF
TRBD1	-	TRBV6-1	TRBJ2-2	TGTGCCAGCAGTGGGTTGGCCCCGGGACAGGGGATCACCGGGGAGCTGTTTTTT	CASSGLAPGQGITGELFF
TRBD1	few	TRBV6-5	TRBJ1-2	TGTGCCAGCAGCCCATCCCGGACAGGAACCTATGGCTACACCTTC	CASSPSRTGTYGYTF
TRBD2	few	TRBV7-6	TRBJ2-3	TGTGCCAGCAGCCCAGTCGGGGGGTACTCAGATACGCAGTATTTT	CASSPVGGYSDTQYF
-	-	TRBV3-1	TRBJ1-6	TGTGCCAGCAGCCACCAAAATTCACCCCTCCACTTT	CASSHQNSPLHF
-	-	TRBV20-1	TRBJ2-7	TGCAGTGCGGGTCCAGAGACATACGAGCAGTACTTC	CSAGPETYEQYF
-	-	TRBV29-1	TRBJ1-1	TGCAGCGCTATACTGGGGACTGAAGCTTTCTTT	CSAILGTEAFF
TRBD2	few	TRBV12-3/TRBV12-4	TRBJ2-1	TGTGCCAGCAGTTTTCTCCGCCTAGCGGGAACACTAACTGAGCAGTTCTTC	CASSFLRLAGTLTEQFF